This TCR beta chain was observed in a study of identical twins. Broader study findings: Models, which agreed with sharing between unrelated individuals, nonetheless underestimated the out-of-frame TCR alpha sharing seen in monozygotic twins. With abundant cord blood beta clonotypes, insertions were fewer; memory repertoires showed no such pattern. Out-of-frame alpha sequences common to twins exhibited an excess of low generation probability.

The junction had 11 bases not matched to a gene; V was cut back by 5 bases and J by 5 bases. The length of the CDR3 is 15 residues. Template switching added a universal primer binding site, and final cDNA carried unique molecular identifiers. Each CDR3 protein is one row after TCRdb ran MiXCR on the 5' RACE reads. The data contain 150,000 or so distinct CDR3 sequences, under 4.5% of them singletons. There are many counts of this clonotype. Its specificity is unknown. The sequenced material came from memory T cells sorted from blood. This chain connects TRBV12-3 or TRBV12-4 to TRBJ2-5; TRBD2 agrees at 7 bases. The receptor was derived from a man aged 18 to 30 in good health. The CDR3, as DNA: TGTGCCAGCAGTACCCTTAAGGGAGGGGCTGAGACCCAGTACTTC. This gives the protein CASSTLKGGAETQYF.